This entry features one TCR beta chain sequence. The sample originates from a study of CD8 T cells in Susac syndrome. Germline CDR1 is MNHEY and CDR2 is SMNVEV (reference sequence). The V end lost 5 bases, the J end lost 6 bases, and 21 bases lay between the germline ends. The CDR3 length is 16 residues. Reverse transcription of roughly 0.5 to 1 ug RNA used random hexamers. Coverage of TCR beta CDR3 amplification by immunoSEQ multiplex PCR extended to 54 Vbeta and 13 Jbeta. TCRdb reprocessed the immunoSEQ multiplex PCR reads via MiXCR and lists one record per CDR3 protein. The repertoire includes around 130,000 distinct CDR3 sequences, 94% of them detected once, and 0.095% to 0.1% sits in the top ten. Sequencing of TCR beta was performed on blood CD8+ and CD4+ T cells. The controls were healthy donors who were matched for age and sex. Purification of the CD8+ and CD4+ T cells relied on negative isolation, and TEMRA cells underwent FACS enrichment.

J is TRBJ2-3 and V is TRBV27; D might be TRBD1 or TRBD2, each matching 5 bases. The TCR was taken from a human donor in good health. Material for sequencing was CD4+ T cells from PBMCs. The CDR3 loop reads CASSTLWDLPPDTQYF. CDR3 bases: TGTGCCAGCAGTACATTGTGGGACCTCCCCCCCGATACGCAGTATTTT.